This T cell receptor (beta chain) originates from a study of cytomegalovirus exposure and HLA in healthy donors. On the study more broadly: Counted in an early data release were some 81 million unique TCRs from HLA-typed donors.

Study-level findings and limits: Later on, an analysis found that several of the most significant clusters appeared to be linked to common viral pathogens, which included parvovirus B19. Donors were assumed by presence/absence analyses to have roughly uniform sequencing depth. As was reported, the classifier diagnosed cytomegalovirus status with high specificity and sensitivity.

In regard to this clone: Its target is not known.

The CDR3 sequence is 16 residues long. Per germline, CDR1 MNHEY and CDR2 SMNVEV (reference sequence). The V segment lost 6 bases and the J segment 3 bases; nucleotides outside the gene matches: 10. 13 Jbeta primers and 60 Vbeta primers were used for the PCR. Profiling relied on immunoSEQ multiplex PCR, and the TCRdb table lists in-frame clones only, not all of them. The table has 150,000 to 200,000 clones, about nine tenths seen once. This clonotype was sampled from a boy younger than 10 in good health and CMV-seronegative. The sample taken for sequencing was PBMCs. The rearrangement joins TRBV27 to TRBJ2-1, with 8 bases identical to TRBD2. CDR3 in amino acids: CASSPEAGGFYNEQFF. The CDR3 nucleotides read TGTGCCAGCAGCCCCGAGGCGGGGGGCTTCTACAATGAGCAGTTCTTC.